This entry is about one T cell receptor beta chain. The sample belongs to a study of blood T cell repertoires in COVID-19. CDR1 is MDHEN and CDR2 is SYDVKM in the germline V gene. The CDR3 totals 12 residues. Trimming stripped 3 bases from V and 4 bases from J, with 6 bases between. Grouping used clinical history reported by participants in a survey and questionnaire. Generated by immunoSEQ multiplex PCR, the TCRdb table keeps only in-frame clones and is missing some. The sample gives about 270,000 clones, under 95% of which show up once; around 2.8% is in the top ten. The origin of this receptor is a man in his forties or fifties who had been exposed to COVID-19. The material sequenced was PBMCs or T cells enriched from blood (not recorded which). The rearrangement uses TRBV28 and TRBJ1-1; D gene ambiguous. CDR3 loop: CASSFLPTEAFF. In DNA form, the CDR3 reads TGTGCCAGCAGTTTTCTCCCCACTGAAGCTTTCTTT.